The 7 T cell receptor beta chains listed next were all sequenced from one sample in a study of T cells in Graves' hyperthyroidism and ophthalmopathy. RNA transcripts gave rise to amplified TCR beta CDR3 regions. The TCR CDR3 first-round RT-PCR relied on the HTBI primer set. One entry per CDR3 protein, called by TCRdb with MiXCR from the multiplex PCR reads. This table has about 350,000 distinct CDR3 sequences, around 14% appearing once. Sequencing input: blood. Receptors were obtained from a woman aged 30 to 39 with Graves' hyperthyroidism.

This clonotype was found many times. V is TRBV6-1 and J is TRBJ1-5; D may be TRBD1 (6 bases). The germline gives CDR1 MNHNS, CDR2 SASEGT. Trimming took off 3 bases at V and 5 bases at J, with 8 bases between the two ends. The CDR3 is 13 residues long. CDR3 region: CASSDGGHQPQHF. CDR3 coding DNA: TGTGCCAGCAGTGACGGGGGCCATCAGCCCCAGCATTTT.

V usage is TRBV19 and J usage is TRBJ2-7; 9 nucleotides agree with TRBD1. This CDR3 is 15 amino acids long. CDR1 and CDR2 (germline): LNHDA, SQIVND (reference sequence). V shed 4 bases, J shed 1 base, and the junction held 5 bases outside the gene matches. CDR3 in amino acids: CASSKSGTGSYEQYF. The CDR3, as DNA: TGTGCCAGTAGTAAATCCGGGACAGGGTCCTACGAGCAGTACTTC.

This clonotype was found many times. The rearrangement links TRBV5-4 to TRBJ2-2, with 11 bases lining up with TRBD2. J was trimmed by 6 bases and V by 1 base; bases with no gene match: 2. The germline V gene has CDR1 SGHNT and CDR2 YYREEE (reference sequence). The CDR3 totals 15 residues. Written as DNA, the CDR3 is TGTGCCAGCAGCTTGCTAGCGGGAGGATCCGGGGAGCTGTTTTTT. Its translation: CASSLLAGGSGELFF.

This clonotype was detected only once. The CDR3 coding sequence is TGTGCCATCAGTCGTGCGGGAGTGTCCACAGATACGCAGTATTTT. Amino acid sequence: CAISRAGVSTDTQYF. The chain couples TRBV10-3 to TRBJ2-3; 7 positions match TRBD2. This CDR3 is built from 15 residues. Unmatched junction bases numbered 7, after V lost 5 bases and J lost 2 bases. Germline V gene sequence: CDR1 ENHRY, CDR2 SYGVKD.

This clonotype was recorded a few times. The V and J genes are TRBV20-1 and TRBJ1-5; possibly TRBD1 for D (5 bases). The CDR3 covers 14 residues. From germline, CDR1 is DFQATT and CDR2 SNEGSKA (reference sequence). V lost 5 bases, J lost 6 bases, and 17 bases lay in between. The CDR3: CSAGPGGFGQPQHF. CDR3 nucleotide sequence: TGCAGTGCTGGGCCCGGGGGGTTTGGTCAGCCCCAGCATTTT.

This clonotype was seen at least ten times. The chain joins TRBV2 to TRBJ2-1; D ambiguous. Trimming pared 6 bases from V and 2 bases from J, leaving 11 bases between. Germline V gene sequence: CDR1 SNHLY, CDR2 FYNNEI. This CDR3 comprises 14 residues. CDR3 sequence reads: CASSVLETYNEQFF. In nucleotides, the CDR3 is TGTGCCAGCAGCGTCCTGGAGACCTACAATGAGCAGTTCTTC.

The chain combines TRBV11-2 with TRBJ1-5; TRBD1 is a possible D gene (6 bases). The CDR3 length is 15 residues. CDR1 is SGHAT and CDR2 is FQNNGV in the germline V gene. V dropped 1 base and J dropped 6 bases, with 13 bases sitting between them. The CDR3 loop reads CASSLGAGVGQPQHF. The CDR3 DNA sequence: TGTGCCAGCAGCTTAGGGGCAGGGGTTGGTCAGCCCCAGCATTTT.